What follows is one T cell receptor beta chain and its context. Its antigen is not known. This sample was taken from a study of STAT3 mutations in large granular lymphocyte leukemia. Trimming removed 4 bases at V and 1 base at J, with 11 bases between. The CDR3 runs to 14 residues. The germline gives CDR1 SGHRS, CDR2 YFSETQ. Findings of the study overall: Every T-cell large granular lymphocyte leukemia patient had at least one immunodominant TCR beta clonotype.

TCRdb's table, derived via immunoSEQ multiplex PCR, lists solely in-frame clones and lacks some. The sample lists over 8,500 clones; 70% to 90% were seen once. The V and J genes are TRBV5-1 and TRBJ1-1, with D unresolved. This clonotype was obtained from an elderly man with T-cell large granular lymphocyte leukemia. Some clones in this sample may be carry-over from other donors' samples. The sample consisted of peripheral blood mononuclear cells. The CDR3 here is CASSRSAGNTEAFF. The CDR3 DNA sequence: TGCGCCAGCAGCCGCAGCGCTGGGAACACTGAAGCTTTCTTT.